This passage covers 32 T cell receptor beta chains from one sample sequenced in a study of T cells in Graves' hyperthyroidism and ophthalmopathy. Amplified TCR beta CDR3 regions came from RNA transcripts. During a first-round RT-PCR of the TCR CDR3, the HTBI primer set was used. TCRdb re-called the multiplex PCR reads through MiXCR, storing one row per CDR3 protein. The sample has about half a million distinct CDR3 sequences, around 20% seen once. The specimen sequenced was blood. These receptors came from a man between 18 and 35 years old with Graves' hyperthyroidism.

This clonotype was seen repeatedly, ten times or more. The CDR3 nucleotides read TGTGCCAGTAGTATGGCCGGGACCCCAGCCTACGAGCAGTACTTC. It encodes CASSMAGTPAYEQYF. This chain uses TRBV19 with TRBJ2-7; D possibly uses TRBD1 or TRBD2 (5 bases each). The CDR3 covers 15 residues. The V gene's germline CDR1 is LNHDA and CDR2 SQIVND (reference sequence). V dropped 3 bases and J dropped 2 bases, with 14 bases sitting between them.

Ten or more counts support this clonotype. V usage is TRBV5-1 and J usage is TRBJ1-2, with TRBD1 matching 7 bases. This CDR3 has 17 amino acids. The J segment lost 0 bases and the V segment lost 0 bases, leaving 8 bases of the junction unmatched. Germline CDR1 SGHRS, CDR2 YFSETQ. CDR3 sequence reads: CASSLGDPGQPNYGYTF. The CDR3 DNA is TGCGCCAGCAGCTTGGGGGATCCGGGACAGCCTAACTATGGCTACACCTTC.

CDR3 loop: CASSLGGGYSSYNSPLHF. CDR3 nucleotides: TGTGCCAGCAGTCTCGGAGGGGGTTATAGCTCCTATAATTCACCCCTCCACTTT. V is TRBV28 and J is TRBJ1-6; maybe TRBD1 (6 bases). There are 18 residues in the CDR3. Germline V lookup: CDR1 MDHEN, CDR2 SYDVKM. The V gene lost 5 bases and the J gene lost 0 bases, with 17 bases spanning the gap. Variable domain in full (rest from reference TRBV28 and TRBJ1-6): DVKVTQSSRYLVKRTGEKVFLECVQDMDHENMFWYRQDPGLGLRLIYFSYDVKMKEKGDIPEGYSVSREKKERFSLILESASTNQTSMYLCASSLGGGYSSYNSPLHFGNGTRLTVT.

V usage is TRBV20-1 and J usage is TRBJ1-1; unclear D gene. The V gene lost 4 bases and the J gene lost 1 base, with 7 bases spanning the gap. Germline V gives CDR1 DFQATT, CDR2 SNEGSKA (reference sequence). CDR3 size: 12 residues. CDR3 sequence reads: CSATWGNTEAFF. CDR3 sequence (DNA): TGCAGTGCTACCTGGGGGAACACTGAAGCTTTCTTT.

This clonotype was recorded at least ten times. V gene TRBV6-5 combines with J gene TRBJ2-7; 8 nucleotides match TRBD1. Germline CDR1 reads MNHEY; CDR2 reads SVGAGI. Germline trimming cut 2 bases from V and 5 bases from J; bases unmatched to any gene: 11. This CDR3 contains 16 residues. CDR3 nucleotide sequence: TGTGCCAGCAGTTACGCGCCCGGACAGGGATCCCACGAGCAGTACTTC. This translates into CASSYAPGQGSHEQYF.

Many counts were recorded for this clonotype. The V call is TRBV11-3, the J call TRBJ1-1; 7 nucleotides line up with TRBD1. CDR1 and CDR2 from the germline V gene are SGHNT and YENEEA. The CDR3 length is 12 residues. Losses at the gene ends were 3 bases for V and 11 bases for J; bases not matched to a gene: 6. CDR3 coding DNA: TGTGCCAGCAGCTTCAGGGGGACTGGGGCTTTCTTT. This gives the protein CASSFRGTGAFF. The full variable domain, with the rest looked up from reference TRBV11-3 and TRBJ1-1, is EAGVVQSPRYKIIEKKQPVAFWCNPISGHNTLYWYLQNLGQGPELLIRYENEEAVDDSQLPKDRFSAERLKGVDSTLKIQPAELGDSAVYLCASSFRGTGAFFGQGTRLTVV.

This clonotype was detected many times. The chain couples TRBV5-1 to TRBJ1-2; D may be TRBD1 (5 bases). The CDR3 is 14 amino acids. Trimming cost V 4 bases and J 4 bases, with 14 bases left between them. Per germline, CDR1 SGHRS and CDR2 YFSETQ. The CDR3 sequence is CASSPGEGGYGYTF. The CDR3 nucleotides are TGCGCCAGCAGCCCGGGGGAGGGCGGCTATGGCTACACCTTC.

The table lists this clonotype with a few counts. V gene TRBV11-1 combines with J gene TRBJ2-5, with TRBD1 matching over 12 bases. CDR1 is SGHAT, CDR2 FQDESV, per germline (reference sequence). V trimming: 6 bases; J trimming: 4 bases; junction bases outside the gene matches: 18. The CDR3 is 19 residues long. The CDR3 is CASSSRVGQGARSRETQYF. The CDR3 nucleotides are TGTGCCAGCAGTTCCCGGGTGGGACAGGGGGCGCGTTCTCGAGAGACCCAGTACTTC.

Worth noting for this clonotype: Because it lacks the conserved phenylalanine or tryptophan at the end, this CDR3 is likely a read error. J is TRBJ1-3 and V is TRBV5-6; D unresolved. The CDR3 totals 16 residues. V dropped 3 bases and J dropped 2 bases, with 15 bases sitting between them. CDR1 is SGHDT, CDR2 YYEEEE, per germline. The DNA for the CDR3 is TGTGCCAGCAGCTACGCGGGAGCGGTCGCTGGAAACACCATATATGTT. This codes for CASSYAGAVAGNTIYV.

This chain connects TRBV5-4 to TRBJ2-5; D tentatively reads TRBD1 or TRBD2 (5 bases each). Germline V CDR1 and CDR2: SGHNT, YYREEE (reference sequence). This CDR3 is built from 18 residues. V was trimmed by 6 bases and J by 3 bases, leaving 27 bases between them. The CDR3 spells CASTWDDGQDWNEETQYF. CDR3 nucleotide sequence: TGTGCCAGCACCTGGGACGATGGTCAGGACTGGAATGAAGAGACCCAGTACTTC.

The chain combines TRBV4-2 with TRBJ1-1, with 10 bases that match TRBD1. Germline V gives CDR1 LGHNA, CDR2 YNFKEQ. The CDR3 extends over 17 amino acids. Losses at the gene ends were 0 bases for V and 3 bases for J; bases not matched to a gene: 7. DNA for the CDR3: TGTGCCAGCAGCCAAGATCCGCCGGACAGGGGGGACACTGAAGCTTTCTTT. This sequence encodes CASSQDPPDRGDTEAFF.

This chain links TRBV9 with TRBJ2-7; 9 bases match TRBD2. The CDR3 loop spans 15 amino acids. Germline V gene sequence: CDR1 SGDLS, CDR2 YYNGEE. V lost 4 bases, J lost 0 bases, and 5 bases stayed unmatched. CDR3 DNA: TGTGCCAGCAGCTTAGCGGGGGACAGCTCCTACGAGCAGTACTTC. It translates to CASSLAGDSSYEQYF.

This clonotype was counted only a few times. The chain has TRBV28 and TRBJ2-7, with D perhaps assigned TRBD1 or TRBD2 (5 bases each). The CDR3 consists of 13 residues. Trimming took 2 bases from V and 6 from J, leaving 11 bases between them. CDR1 MDHEN and CDR2 SYDVKM come from the germline V gene. The chain's CDR3 is CASSLESGTEQYF. In DNA, the CDR3 is TGTGCCAGCAGTTTAGAGTCAGGGACCGAGCAGTACTTC.

This clonotype was seen many times. CDR3 amino acids: CASSERVGEGRRRGEQYF. The CDR3 bases are TGTGCCAGCAGTGAAAGGGTCGGTGAAGGCAGACGGAGGGGCGAGCAGTACTTC. This rearrangement joins TRBV6-1 to TRBJ2-7; D is possibly TRBD2 (6 bases). Germline V gene sequence: CDR1 MNHNS, CDR2 SASEGT. The CDR3 has 18 amino acids. Trimming stripped 2 bases from V and 6 bases from J, with 26 bases between.

This clonotype showed up just a few times. The chain links TRBV27 to TRBJ2-7; TRBD2 might be the D (7 bases). Germline V gene sequence: CDR1 MNHEY, CDR2 SMNVEV (reference sequence). The CDR3 spans 15 residues. Deletions cut 3 bases from V and 2 bases from J, with 14 bases between. Here the CDR3 reads CASSFGGAGAYEQYF. CDR3 coding DNA: TGTGCCAGCAGTTTTGGGGGGGCGGGCGCCTACGAGCAGTACTTC.

This clonotype has more than one count but fewer than ten. The rearrangement links TRBV28 to TRBJ2-5, with 8 bases lining up with TRBD1. The CDR3 is 18 residues long. V lost 4 bases and J lost 7; bases outside the gene matches: 20. Germline-derived CDR1 and CDR2 are MDHEN and SYDVKM. The CDR3 DNA is TGTGCCAGCAGTTCAAGGCGTCAGGGGGCCACGAAGATCAGGACCCAGTACTTC. Translated, it gives CASSSRRQGATKIRTQYF.

This clonotype showed up many times. This chain connects TRBV12-3 or TRBV12-4 to TRBJ1-1; D is undetermined. Trimming cost V 3 bases and J 7 bases, with 9 bases left between them. This CDR3 spans 12 amino acids. The CDR3, as DNA: TGTGCCAGCAGTTTGGGTCGCGTTGAAGCTTTCTTT. It is translated as CASSLGRVEAFF.

This clonotype was seen many times. J is TRBJ1-6 and V is TRBV12-3 or TRBV12-4; TRBD1 agrees at 10 bases. This CDR3 is 13 amino acids long. V was clipped by 7 bases and J by 7 bases; unmatched bases: 1. CDR3 bases: TGTGCCAGCATGGACAGGGGGAATTCACCCCTCCACTTT. Protein product: CASMDRGNSPLHF.

Many counts were recorded for this clonotype. The chain has TRBV6-1 and TRBJ1-1; D gene uncertain. V was clipped by 6 bases and J by 3 bases, with 11 bases between them. This CDR3 has 13 residues. Germline CDR1 reads MNHNS; CDR2 reads SASEGT. For the CDR3, the DNA is TGTGCCAGCAGGGCACTATGGGACACTGAAGCTTTCTTT. It is translated as CASRALWDTEAFF.

This clonotype has at least ten counts. The rearrangement links TRBV12-3 or TRBV12-4 to TRBJ2-7, with D perhaps matching TRBD2 (5 bases). The length of the CDR3 is 14 residues. V was shortened by 2 bases and J by 3 bases, with 11 bases between the two germline ends. In nucleotides, the CDR3 is TGTGCCAGCAGTTTATCCGGGGTGCGCTACGAGCAGTACTTC. Translation gives CASSLSGVRYEQYF.

This clonotype was observed at least ten times. This chain uses TRBV4-2 with TRBJ1-2; the D is unclear. CDR3 length equals 15 residues. Germline CDR1 and CDR2: LGHNA and YNFKEQ. Trimming stripped 0 bases from V and 4 bases from J, with 12 bases between. The CDR3, as DNA: TGTGCCAGCAGCCAAGAGAGGGATGCAGGCTATGGCTACACCTTC. Translation gives CASSQERDAGYGYTF.

This clonotype was seen repeatedly, ten times or more. The CDR3 nucleotides read TGTGCCAGCAGTTTCGCCAGGAACGGCTATGGCTACACCTTC. Translated: CASSFARNGYGYTF. The genes are TRBV12-3 or TRBV12-4 and TRBJ1-2; D gene uncertain. This CDR3 is 14 amino acids long. Trimming shortened V by 3 bases and J by 4 bases, and 12 bases separated the two germline ends.

This clonotype was observed a few times. This chain links TRBV3-1 with TRBJ1-1, with TRBD1 as a possible D gene (5 bases). In germline, CDR1 is LGHDT, CDR2 YNNKEL (reference sequence). Trimming took off 3 bases at V and 1 base at J, with 12 bases between the two ends. The CDR3 runs to 15 residues. The CDR3 loop is CASSQHLTGNTEAFF. For the CDR3, the DNA is TGTGCCAGCAGCCAGCACCTCACAGGGAACACTGAAGCTTTCTTT.

In its sample, this clonotype was seen many times. The chain combines TRBV7-9 with TRBJ2-5; no definite D call. There are 14 residues in the CDR3. The germline V and J ends were trimmed by 0 bases and 1 base, with 6 bases remaining between them. Germline V gives CDR1 SEHNR, CDR2 FQNEAQ (reference sequence). CDR3 coding DNA: TGTGCCAGCAGCTTAGCTCCTGGCCAAGAGACCCAGTACTTC. This gives the protein CASSLAPGQETQYF.

The chain couples TRBV7-9 to TRBJ1-2; no clear D gene. Between the trimmed V and J ends, which lost 1 base and 11 bases, there was a span of 8 bases. Germline V CDR1 and CDR2: SEHNR, FQNEAQ (reference sequence). The CDR3 covers 11 residues. Written as DNA, the CDR3 is TGTGCCAGCAGCTTAGGTCCGTGGTACACCTTC. This gives the protein CASSLGPWYTF.

This clonotype came up a few times. The V call is TRBV5-6, the J call TRBJ1-2, with TRBD1 identical over 9 bases. The CDR3 length is 14 residues. Germline V lookup: CDR1 SGHDT, CDR2 YYEEEE. With V trimmed by 4 bases and J by 4 bases, 5 bases remained unmatched. In nucleotides, the CDR3 is TGTGCCAGCAGCCCGACAGGGGGAGTCTATGGCTACACCTTC. Translated: CASSPTGGVYGYTF. Full variable domain (outside the CDR3, taken from reference TRBV5-6 and TRBJ1-2): DAGVTQSPTHLIKTRGQQVTLRCSPKSGHDTVSWYQQALGQGPQFIFQYYEEEERQRGNFPDRFSGHQFPNYSSELNVNALLLGDSALYLCASSPTGGVYGYTFGSGTRLTVV.

This clonotype was recorded at least ten times. V and J are TRBV6-1 and TRBJ1-5; the D is unclear. Trimming left V 5 bases short and J 2 bases short, with 13 bases between. The CDR3 runs 15 residues. Germline CDR1 MNHNS, CDR2 SASEGT. The CDR3 region is CASSHDSSGNQPQHF. The CDR3 region has the DNA TGTGCCAGCAGTCATGATTCTTCGGGCAATCAGCCCCAGCATTTT.

There are a few counts of this clonotype. The chain links TRBV20-1 to TRBJ2-7; 12 positions match TRBD1. Losses at the gene ends were 6 bases for V and 4 bases for J; bases not matched to a gene: 7. Germline values: CDR1 DFQATT, CDR2 SNEGSKA (reference sequence). The CDR3 is 14 residues long. The CDR3 DNA sequence: TGCAGTGCGCGGCCGGGACAGGGGGCTTACGAGCAGTACTTC. Translation: CSARPGQGAYEQYF.

J is TRBJ2-5 and V is TRBV3-1, with 9 bases lining up with TRBD1. This CDR3 is 16 amino acids long. CDR1 is LGHDT, CDR2 YNNKEL, per germline (reference sequence). V lost 4 bases to trimming and J lost 4 bases; unmatched junction nucleotides: 10. The CDR3 bases are TGTGCCAGCAGCCCGAGCCCGGGACAGGGCCCAGAGACCCAGTACTTC. Translated, it gives CASSPSPGQGPETQYF.

This clonotype showed up many times. The chain links TRBV6-2 or TRBV6-3 to TRBJ1-1, with no clear D. The V end was cut by 8 bases, the J end by 4 bases, with 14 bases between. The CDR3 extends over 13 amino acids. Germline V gene sequence: CDR1 MNHEY, CDR2 SVGEGT. CDR3: CASAFHGRTEAFF. As DNA, the CDR3 is TGTGCCAGCGCCTTCCATGGTCGCACTGAAGCTTTCTTT.

This clonotype has ten or more counts. The chain recombines TRBV6-5 with TRBJ2-7, with a weak D call TRBD1 (6 bases). The CDR3 contains 14 residues. Trimming stripped 4 bases from V and 3 bases from J, with 13 bases between. Per the germline V gene, CDR1 is MNHEY and CDR2 is SVGAGI. The DNA of the CDR3 is TGTGCCAGCAGTTCCGGGACAAACAACTACGAGCAGTACTTC. This translates into CASSSGTNNYEQYF.

The chain is built from TRBV25-1 and TRBJ2-5, with 13 bases lining up with TRBD2. The CDR3 is 15 residues long. Per the germline V gene, CDR1 is MGHDK and CDR2 is SYGVNS. Trimming cost V 3 bases and J 5 bases; bases outside gene matches: 3. CDR3 residues: CASSDGTSGNETQYF. CDR3 nucleotide sequence: TGTGCCAGCAGTGATGGGACTAGCGGGAACGAGACCCAGTACTTC.